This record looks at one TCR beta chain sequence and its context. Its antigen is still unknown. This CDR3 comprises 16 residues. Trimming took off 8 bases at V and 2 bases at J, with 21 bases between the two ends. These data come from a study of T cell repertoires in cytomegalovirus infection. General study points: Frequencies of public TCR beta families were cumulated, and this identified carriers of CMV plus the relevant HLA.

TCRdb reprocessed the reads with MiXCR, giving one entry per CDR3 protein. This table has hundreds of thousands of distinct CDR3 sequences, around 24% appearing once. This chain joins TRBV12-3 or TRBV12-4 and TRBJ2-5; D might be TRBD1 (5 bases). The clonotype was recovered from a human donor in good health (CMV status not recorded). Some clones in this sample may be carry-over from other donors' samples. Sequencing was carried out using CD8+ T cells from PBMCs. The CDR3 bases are TGTGCCAGCTCCCCGACAGCGACGGGCCCACAAGAGACCCAGTACTTC. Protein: CASSPTATGPQETQYF.